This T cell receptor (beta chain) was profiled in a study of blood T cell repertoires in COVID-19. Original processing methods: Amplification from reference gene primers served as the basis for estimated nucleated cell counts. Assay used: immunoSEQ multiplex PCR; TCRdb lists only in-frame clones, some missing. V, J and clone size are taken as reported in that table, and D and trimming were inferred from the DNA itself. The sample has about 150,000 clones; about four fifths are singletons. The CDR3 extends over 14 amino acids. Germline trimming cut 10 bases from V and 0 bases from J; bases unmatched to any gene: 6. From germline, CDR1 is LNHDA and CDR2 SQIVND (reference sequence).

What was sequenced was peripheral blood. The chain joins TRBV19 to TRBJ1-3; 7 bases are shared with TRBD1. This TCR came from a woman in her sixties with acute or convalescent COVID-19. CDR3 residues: CATRTGFSGNTIYF. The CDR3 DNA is TGTGCCACCCGGACAGGCTTCTCTGGAAACACCATATATTTT.